This T cell receptor (beta chain) was captured in a study of control samples from healthy donors and cancer patients. Data came from immunoSEQ multiplex PCR; TCRdb stores just in-frame clones and leaves some out. Of 120,000 or so clones listed, roughly 90% are singletons. Germline lookup yields CDR1 MDHEN and CDR2 SYDVKM. V was pared by 6 bases and J by 4 bases, with 14 bases of the junction left unmatched. This CDR3 comprises 17 residues. Sequences were obtained from PBMCs. The genes are TRBV28 and TRBJ2-2; 7 bases match TRBD1. This TCR was sampled from an older woman with lung cancer. CDR3 in amino acids: CASSPKPGQLFTGELFF. Here the CDR3 DNA reads TGTGCCAGCAGCCCCAAACCGGGACAGTTATTCACCGGGGAGCTGTTTTTT.